The TCR beta chain under discussion was sequenced for a study of blood T cell repertoires in COVID-19. In the study overall: From the United States, Italy and Spain came samples of acute and convalescent COVID-19.

Assay: immunoSEQ multiplex PCR; the TCRdb copy retains only in-frame clones and omits some. The repertoire holds 150,000 to 160,000 clones, with 75% to 85% as singletons. Germline V gene data show CDR1 as LGHNA and CDR2 as YNFKEQ. With 3 bases removed from V and 2 bases from J, the gap between germline ends came to 13 bases. This CDR3 comprises 15 residues. Sequenced sample: peripheral blood. The receptor was derived from a woman between 50 and 59 years old with acute or convalescent COVID-19. This chain joins TRBV4-2 and TRBJ2-5, with D possibly being TRBD1 (5 bases). This CDR3 reads CASSHGRAVQETQYF. For the CDR3, the DNA is TGTGCCAGCAGCCACGGCAGGGCAGTACAAGAGACCCAGTACTTC.